Listed here are 21 T cell receptor beta chains from one sample, sequenced in a study of cytomegalovirus exposure and HLA in healthy donors. Researchers ran the PCR with 60 Vbeta and 13 Jbeta primers. Clones were sequenced by immunoSEQ multiplex PCR, and TCRdb holds only the in-frame ones, with some missing. The table records around 100,000 clones, 73% of them present only once. The sequencing sample was made of PBMCs. Receptors originate from a man aged 35 to 55 in good health and CMV-seronegative.

The CDR3, as DNA: TGTGCCAGCAGCCCTCCGCAAGACAATAATGAAAAACTGTTTTTT. This codes for CASSPPQDNNEKLFF. The V gene is TRBV12-1, the J gene TRBJ1-4; the table names TRBD1, a call not compared with the DNA. TRBV12-1 is marked as a pseudogene. This CDR3 region has 15 residues.

The chain is built from TRBV5-1 and TRBJ2-5; 7 bases match TRBD1. Trimming at V came to 0 bases and at J to 4 bases, leaving 3 bases not matched to a gene. Germline CDR1 is SGHRS and CDR2 is YFSETQ. This CDR3 has 14 residues. CDR3 sequence reads: CASSLGPGGETQYF. The DNA for the CDR3 is TGCGCCAGCAGCTTGGGGCCAGGGGGAGAGACCCAGTACTTC.

V usage is TRBV19 and J usage is TRBJ2-1; D is uncertain. Germline V lookup: CDR1 LNHDA, CDR2 SQIVND (reference sequence). The CDR3 length is 14 residues. With 5 bases removed from V and 4 bases from J, the gap between germline ends came to 12 bases. The DNA of the CDR3 is TGTGCCAGTAGTGCGGCTGCCCTTTACAATGAGCAGTTCTTC. Translation: CASSAAALYNEQFF.

V usage is TRBV15 and J usage is TRBJ2-7; D is possibly TRBD1 (6 bases). With 3 bases removed from V and 6 bases from J, the gap between germline ends came to 18 bases. Per the germline V gene, CDR1 is LNHNV and CDR2 is YYDKDF (reference sequence). This CDR3 region has 15 residues. The CDR3 is CATSRAGQGHGEQYF. CDR3 sequence (DNA): TGTGCCACCAGCAGGGCAGGTCAGGGACATGGCGAGCAGTACTTC. The whole variable domain, remainder taken from reference TRBV15 and TRBJ2-7, is DAMVIQNPRYQVTQFGKPVTLSCSQTLNHNVMYWYQQKSSQAPKLLFHYYDKDFNNEADTPDNFQSRRPNTSFCFLDIRSPGLGDTAMYLCATSRAGQGHGEQYFGPGTRLTVT.

The chain joins TRBV6-6 to TRBJ2-2, with TRBD2 identical over 8 bases. CDR3 length equals 16 residues. Germline lookup yields CDR1 MNHNY and CDR2 SVGAGI (reference sequence). V lost 5 bases to trimming and J lost 6 bases; unmatched junction nucleotides: 11. CDR3 nucleotide sequence: TGTGCCAGCAGTCGCCGCGGAGCGGGGGATGCCGGGGAGCTGTTTTTT. This codes for CASSRRGAGDAGELFF.

This chain connects TRBV27 to TRBJ1-2; D is uncertain. In germline, CDR1 is MNHEY, CDR2 SMNVEV (reference sequence). Trimming cost V 8 bases and J 4 bases, with 8 bases left between them. There are 11 residues in the CDR3. CDR3 amino acids: CASPTAYGYTF. The CDR3 DNA is TGTGCCAGCCCGACTGCCTATGGCTACACCTTC.

The chain joins TRBV16 to TRBJ2-3; 11 nucleotides agree with TRBD2. CDR3 length equals 16 residues. In germline, CDR1 is KGHSY, CDR2 FQNENV. V shed 6 bases and J 0 bases; nucleotides not matched to a gene: 5. The CDR3: CASRKTSGESTDTQYF. DNA of the CDR3: TGTGCCAGCAGGAAGACTAGCGGGGAGAGCACAGATACGCAGTATTTT.

This chain joins TRBV25-1 and TRBJ1-2, with a weak D call TRBD1 (6 bases). The germline V gene encodes CDR1 MGHDK and CDR2 SYGVNS. The CDR3 loop spans 13 amino acids. Trimming pared 4 bases from V and 4 bases from J, leaving 10 bases between. The CDR3 DNA follows: TGTGCCAGCAGTGCAGGGGTGCTCTATGGCTACACCTTC. This encodes CASSAGVLYGYTF.

The chain carries TRBV12-5 and TRBJ2-3; tentatively, D is TRBD1 (5 bases). This CDR3 comprises 15 residues. The V and J ends lost 6 bases and 3 bases respectively, with 16 bases between them. CDR1 and CDR2 (germline): LGHNT, FRNRAP. CDR3: CASGRALFGTDTQYF. In nucleotides, the CDR3 is TGTGCTAGTGGCAGGGCCCTCTTTGGGACAGATACGCAGTATTTT.

The chain employs TRBV2 and TRBJ2-5, with 11 bases fitting TRBD1. The V and J ends lost 6 bases and 4 bases, in that order; junction bases with no gene match: 4. Per the germline V gene, CDR1 is SNHLY and CDR2 is FYNNEI. The CDR3 length is 14 residues. The CDR3 reads CASSVDRGRETQYF. DNA of the CDR3: TGTGCCAGCAGCGTGGACAGGGGGCGAGAGACCCAGTACTTC.

This chain joins TRBV18 and TRBJ1-2, with 7 bases that match TRBD1. The ends lost 6 bases at V and 5 bases at J; junction bases unmatched: 6. Germline V gene lookup returns CDR1 KGHSH and CDR2 LQKENI. This CDR3 has 13 amino acids. CDR3 amino acids: CASSAGDSYGYTF. CDR3 DNA sequence: TGTGCCAGCTCGGCAGGGGACAGTTATGGCTACACCTTC.

The V call is TRBV5-1, the J call TRBJ2-7; maybe TRBD2 (6 bases). The ends were cut back, 3 bases at V and 3 bases at J, with 16 bases in the middle. Germline CDR1 SGHRS, CDR2 YFSETQ. The CDR3 sequence is 15 residues long. CDR3 amino acids: CASSSQIGGNYEQYF. The CDR3 DNA follows: TGCGCCAGCAGCTCCCAAATCGGGGGAAACTACGAGCAGTACTTC.

The V call is TRBV7-2, the J call TRBJ2-5, with a weak D call TRBD1 (5 bases). Trimming cost V 1 base and J 0 bases, with 18 bases left between them. The CDR3 runs 18 residues. Looked up from germline, CDR1 is SGHTA and CDR2 is FQGNSA. CDR3 in DNA: TGTGCCAGCAGCTTAGGAGACAGCCTTAAGTTGTACCAAGAGACCCAGTACTTC. Its protein product is CASSLGDSLKLYQETQYF. Looking up the rest from reference TRBV7-2 and TRBJ2-5 gives the full variable domain: GAGVSQSPSNKVTEKGKDVELRCDPISGHTALYWYRQSLGQGLEFLIYFQGNSAPDKSGLPSDRFSAERTGGSVSTLTIQRTQQEDSAVYLCASSLGDSLKLYQETQYFGPGTRLLVL.

This clone showed up many times. V is TRBV7-3 and J is TRBJ2-2; tentative D call: TRBD1 (5 bases). V gave up 0 bases and J gave up 8 bases, with 7 bases separating them. The CDR3 runs to 13 residues. Per the germline V gene, CDR1 is SGHTA and CDR2 is FQGTGA. The CDR3 sequence: CASSLTGVGELFF. CDR3 nucleotides: TGTGCCAGCAGCTTAACAGGGGTTGGGGAGCTGTTTTTT.

This chain joins TRBV7-8 and TRBJ2-5, with TRBD2 matching over 10 bases. Germline V gene sequence: CDR1 SGHVS, CDR2 FQNEAQ. The V segment lost 3 bases and the J segment 4 bases; nucleotides outside the gene matches: 8. The CDR3 is 16 residues long. CDR3 DNA: TGTGCCAGCAGCTTTGTCGTTAGCGGGGGGCCAGAGACCCAGTACTTC. It encodes CASSFVVSGGPETQYF.

V is TRBV6-5 and J is TRBJ1-1; 7 bases are a match to TRBD1. This CDR3 is 13 amino acids long. V lost 6 bases to trimming and J lost 0 bases; unmatched junction nucleotides: 1. CDR1 is MNHEY and CDR2 is SVGAGI in the germline V gene. The CDR3 sequence: CASSRGMNTEAFF. In DNA, the CDR3 is TGTGCCAGCAGCAGGGGGATGAACACTGAAGCTTTCTTT.

This sequence joins TRBV27 and TRBJ2-7; perhaps TRBD2 as D (6 bases). CDR1 MNHEY and CDR2 SMNVEV come from the germline V gene (reference sequence). Trimming cost V 4 bases and J 6 bases, with 22 bases left between them. This CDR3 contains 16 residues. Here the CDR3 DNA reads TGTGCCAGCAGTTCACCGGTGACTAGGTCCATTGCCGAGCAGTACTTC. This translates into CASSSPVTRSIAEQYF.

The V gene is TRBV7-8, the J gene TRBJ1-4; 9 positions match TRBD1. V dropped 1 base and J dropped 5; count of bases not matched to a gene: 5. From germline, CDR1 is SGHVS and CDR2 FQNEAQ. The CDR3 sequence is 16 residues long. This CDR3 is CASSLERQGGNEKLFF. CDR3 nucleotide sequence: TGTGCCAGCAGCTTAGAAAGACAGGGGGGGAATGAAAAACTGTTTTTT.

The sample holds one count of this clone. This sequence joins TRBV25-1 and TRBJ1-2, with 7 bases identical to TRBD1. This CDR3 is built from 15 residues. Germline CDR1 MGHDK, CDR2 SYGVNS. V was pared by 4 bases and J by 8 bases, with 13 bases of the junction left unmatched. The CDR3 loop reads CASSVPGTAIGGYTF. For the CDR3, the DNA is TGTGCCAGCAGTGTACCCGGGACAGCTATTGGGGGCTACACCTTC.

This chain connects TRBV5-4 to TRBJ2-3, with no clear D. The CDR3 consists of 12 residues. The germline V and J ends were trimmed by 3 bases and 3 bases, with 5 bases remaining between them. Germline V gene lookup returns CDR1 SGHNT and CDR2 YYREEE (reference sequence). The CDR3 nucleotides are TGTGCCAGCAGCTACGGGACAGATACGCAGTATTTT. Protein product: CASSYGTDTQYF.

The table lists this clone with a count of one. Compared with germline, one end of the junction differs, possibly owing to a read error. J is TRBJ2-3 and V is TRBV7-9, with no clear D. The CDR3 is made up of 16 amino acids. CDR1 is SEHNR and CDR2 is FQNEAQ in the germline V gene (reference sequence). The CDR3 region has the DNA TGTGTCAGCAGCCGCCACAGAAAATCTAGCACAGATACGCAGTATTTT. It yields the protein CVSSRHRKSSTDTQYF.